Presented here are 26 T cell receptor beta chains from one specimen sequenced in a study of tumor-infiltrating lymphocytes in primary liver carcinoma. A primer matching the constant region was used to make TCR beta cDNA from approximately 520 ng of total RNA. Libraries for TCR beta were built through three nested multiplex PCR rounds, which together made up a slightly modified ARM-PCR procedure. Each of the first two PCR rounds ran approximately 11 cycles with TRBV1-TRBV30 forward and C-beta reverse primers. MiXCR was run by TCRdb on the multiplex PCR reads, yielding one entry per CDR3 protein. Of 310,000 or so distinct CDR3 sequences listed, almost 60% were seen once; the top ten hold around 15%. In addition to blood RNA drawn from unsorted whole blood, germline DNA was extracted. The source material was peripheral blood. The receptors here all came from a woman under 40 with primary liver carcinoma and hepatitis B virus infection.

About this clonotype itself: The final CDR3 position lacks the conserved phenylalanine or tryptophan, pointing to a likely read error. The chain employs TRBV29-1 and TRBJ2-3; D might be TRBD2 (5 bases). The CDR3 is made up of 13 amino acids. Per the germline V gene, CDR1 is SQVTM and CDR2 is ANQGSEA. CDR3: CGVVGGSTDTQYS. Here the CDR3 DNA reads TGCGGCGTTGTGGGCGGGAGCACAGATACGCAGTATTCT.

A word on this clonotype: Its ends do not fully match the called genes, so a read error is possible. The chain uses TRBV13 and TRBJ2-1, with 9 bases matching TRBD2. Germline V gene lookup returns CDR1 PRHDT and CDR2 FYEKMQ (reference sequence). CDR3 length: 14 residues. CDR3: CACSFGGRGDEQFF. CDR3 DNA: TGTGCCTGCAGCTTCGGCGGGAGGGGCGATGAGCAGTTCTTC.

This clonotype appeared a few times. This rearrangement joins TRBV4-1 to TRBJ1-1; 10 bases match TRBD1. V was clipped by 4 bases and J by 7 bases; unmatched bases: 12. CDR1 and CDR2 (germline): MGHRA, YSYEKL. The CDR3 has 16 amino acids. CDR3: CASSLRPTGGSNEAFF. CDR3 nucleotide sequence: TGCGCCAGCAGCCTCAGGCCGACAGGGGGCTCCAATGAAGCTTTCTTT.

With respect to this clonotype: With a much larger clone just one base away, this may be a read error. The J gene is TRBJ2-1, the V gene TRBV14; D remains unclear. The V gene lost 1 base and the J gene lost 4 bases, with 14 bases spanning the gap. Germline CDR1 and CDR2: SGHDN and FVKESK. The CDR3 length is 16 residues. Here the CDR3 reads CASSQVTGYRYNEQFF. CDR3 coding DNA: TGTGCCAGCAGCCAAGTAACTGGGTACCGGTACAATGAGCAGTTCTTC.

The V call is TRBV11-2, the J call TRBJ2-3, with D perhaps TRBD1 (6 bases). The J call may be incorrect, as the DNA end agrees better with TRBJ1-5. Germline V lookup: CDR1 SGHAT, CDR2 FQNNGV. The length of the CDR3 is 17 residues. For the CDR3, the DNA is TGTGCCAGCAGCACACGCCGGAAGAACAGGGTCACGGATACGCAGCATTTT. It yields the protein CASSTRRKNRVTDTQHF.

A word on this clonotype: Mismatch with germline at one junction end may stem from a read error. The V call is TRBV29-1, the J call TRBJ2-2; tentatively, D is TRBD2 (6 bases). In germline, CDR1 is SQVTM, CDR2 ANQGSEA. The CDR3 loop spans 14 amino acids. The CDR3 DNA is TGCGGCGTTGAGTCGAGACAGCACACCGGGGGGCTGTTTTTT. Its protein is CGVESRQHTGGLFF.

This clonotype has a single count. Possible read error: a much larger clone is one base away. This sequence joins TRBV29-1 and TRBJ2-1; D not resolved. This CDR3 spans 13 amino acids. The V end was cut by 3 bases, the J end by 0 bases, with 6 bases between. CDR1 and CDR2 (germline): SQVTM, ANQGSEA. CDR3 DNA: TGCAGCGTTGACCAGAGCTCCTACAATGAGCAGTTCTTC. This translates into CSVDQSSYNEQFF.

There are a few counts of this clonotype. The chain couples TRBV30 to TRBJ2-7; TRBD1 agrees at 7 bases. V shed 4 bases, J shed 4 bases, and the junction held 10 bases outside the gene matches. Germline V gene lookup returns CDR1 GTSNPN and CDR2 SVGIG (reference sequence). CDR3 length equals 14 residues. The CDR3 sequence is CAWNRGADSYEQYF. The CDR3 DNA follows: TGTGCCTGGAACAGGGGCGCTGACTCGTACGAGCAGTACTTC. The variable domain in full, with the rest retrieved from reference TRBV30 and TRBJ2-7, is SQTIHQWPATLVQPVGSPLSLECTVEGTSNPNLYWYRQAAGRGLQLLFYSVGIGQISSEVPQNLSASRPQDRQFILSSKKLLLSDSGFYLCAWNRGADSYEQYFGPGTRLTVT.

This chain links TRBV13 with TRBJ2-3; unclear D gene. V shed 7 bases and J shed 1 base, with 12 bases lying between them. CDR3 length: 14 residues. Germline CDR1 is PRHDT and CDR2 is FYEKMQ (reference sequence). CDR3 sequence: CASKGRIRTDTQYF. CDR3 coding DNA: TGTGCCAGCAAAGGGCGGATTCGCACAGATACGCAGTATTTT.

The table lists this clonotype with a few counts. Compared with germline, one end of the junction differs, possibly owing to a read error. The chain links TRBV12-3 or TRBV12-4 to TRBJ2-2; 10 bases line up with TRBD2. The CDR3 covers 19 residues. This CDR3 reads CAGREYRSGRGLNTGELFF. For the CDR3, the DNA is TGTGCCGGCAGAGAGTATCGCAGCGGGAGGGGGTTGAACACTGGGGAGCTGTTTTTT.

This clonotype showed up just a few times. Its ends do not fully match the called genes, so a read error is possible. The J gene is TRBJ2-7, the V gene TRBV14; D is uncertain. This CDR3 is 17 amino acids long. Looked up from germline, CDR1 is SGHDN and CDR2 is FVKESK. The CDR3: CASNQGPKSDPPYEQYF. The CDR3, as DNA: TGTGCCAGCAACCAAGGTCCCAAATCGGACCCCCCCTACGAGCAGTACTTC. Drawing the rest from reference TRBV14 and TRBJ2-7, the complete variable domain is EAGVTQFPSHSVIEKGQTVTLRCDPISGHDNLYWYRRVMGKEIKFLLHFVKESKQDESGMPNNRFLAERTGGTYSTLKVQPAELEDSGVYFCASNQGPKSDPPYEQYFGPGTRLTVT.

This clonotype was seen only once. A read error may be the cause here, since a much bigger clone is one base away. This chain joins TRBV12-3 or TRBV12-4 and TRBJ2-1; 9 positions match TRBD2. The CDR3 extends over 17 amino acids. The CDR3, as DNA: TGTGCCAACAGTTTAGTCCCGAGCGGGAGGACCTACAATGAGCAGTTCTTC. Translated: CANSLVPSGRTYNEQFF.

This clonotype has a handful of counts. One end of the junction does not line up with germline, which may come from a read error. This chain's CDR3 is CASSLDTPSTDTQYF. The DNA of the CDR3 is TGCGCTAGCAGCTTGGACACGCCTAGCACAGATACGCAGTATTTT. The rearrangement uses TRBV5-1 and TRBJ2-3, with a weak D call TRBD1 (5 bases). The CDR3 totals 15 residues. CDR1 is SGHRS and CDR2 is YFSETQ in the germline V gene.

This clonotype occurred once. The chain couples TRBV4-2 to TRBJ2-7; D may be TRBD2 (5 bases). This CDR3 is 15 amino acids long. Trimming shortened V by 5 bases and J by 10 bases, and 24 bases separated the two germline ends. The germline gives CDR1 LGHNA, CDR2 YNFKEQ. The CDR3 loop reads CASSWQAGSSYNQYF. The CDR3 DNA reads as TGTGCCAGCAGCTGGCAGGCGGGCAGCTCCTACAACCAGTACTTC.

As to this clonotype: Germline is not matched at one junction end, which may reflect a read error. The CDR3 DNA follows: TGTGCCAGCAGCTTGGTTCCCTTAGCGTTTAGCACAAATACGCAGTATTTT. It encodes CASSLVPLAFSTNTQYF. The chain has TRBV5-4 and TRBJ2-3, with a possible D match to TRBD2 (5 bases). Per the germline V gene, CDR1 is SGHNT and CDR2 is YYREEE (reference sequence). CDR3 length equals 17 residues.

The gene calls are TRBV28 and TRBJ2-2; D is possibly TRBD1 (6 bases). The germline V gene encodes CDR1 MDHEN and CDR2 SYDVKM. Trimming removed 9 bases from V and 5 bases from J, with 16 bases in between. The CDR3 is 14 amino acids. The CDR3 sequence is CARRAGDLTGELFF. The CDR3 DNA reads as TGTGCCAGGAGGGCAGGGGATCTTACCGGGGAGCTGTTTTTT.

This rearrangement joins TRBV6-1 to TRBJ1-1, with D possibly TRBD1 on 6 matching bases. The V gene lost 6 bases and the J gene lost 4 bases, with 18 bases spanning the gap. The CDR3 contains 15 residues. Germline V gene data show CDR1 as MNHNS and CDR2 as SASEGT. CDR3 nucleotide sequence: TGTGCCAGCAGGGCCACAGGGTACAGGGTCACTGAAGCTTTCTTT. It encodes CASRATGYRVTEAFF.

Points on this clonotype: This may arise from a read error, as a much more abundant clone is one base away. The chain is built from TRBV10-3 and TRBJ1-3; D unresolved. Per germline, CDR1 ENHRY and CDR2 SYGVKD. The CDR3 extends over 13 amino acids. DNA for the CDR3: TGTGCCACCCGGAGTAGCTCTGGAACCACCATATATTTT. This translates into CATRSSSGTTIYF.

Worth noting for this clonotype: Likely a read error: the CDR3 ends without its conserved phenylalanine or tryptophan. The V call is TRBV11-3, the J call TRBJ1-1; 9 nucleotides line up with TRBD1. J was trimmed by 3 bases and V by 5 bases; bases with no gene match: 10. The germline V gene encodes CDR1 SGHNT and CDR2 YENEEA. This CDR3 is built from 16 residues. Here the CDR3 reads CASSPSGTGMHTEAFS. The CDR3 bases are TGTGCCAGCAGCCCGTCCGGGACAGGGATGCACACTGAAGCTTTCTCT.

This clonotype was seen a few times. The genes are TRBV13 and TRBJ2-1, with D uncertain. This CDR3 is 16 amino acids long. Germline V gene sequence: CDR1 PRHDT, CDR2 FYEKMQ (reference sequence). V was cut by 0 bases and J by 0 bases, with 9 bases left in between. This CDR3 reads CASSLGWANSYNEQFF. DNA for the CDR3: TGTGCCAGCAGCTTAGGATGGGCCAACTCCTACAATGAGCAGTTCTTC. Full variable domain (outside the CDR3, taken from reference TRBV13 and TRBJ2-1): AAGVIQSPRHLIKEKRETATLKCYPIPRHDTVYWYQQGPGQDPQFLISFYEKMQSDKGSIPDRFSAQQFSDYHSELNMSSLELGDSALYFCASSLGWANSYNEQFFGPGTRLTVL.

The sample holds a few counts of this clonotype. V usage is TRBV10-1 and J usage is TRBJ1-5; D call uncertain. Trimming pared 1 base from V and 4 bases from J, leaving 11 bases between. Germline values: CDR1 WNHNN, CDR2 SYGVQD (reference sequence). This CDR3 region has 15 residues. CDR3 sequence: CASSEFKRLNQPQHF. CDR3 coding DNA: TGCGCCAGCAGTGAGTTCAAACGGCTGAATCAGCCCCAGCATTTT.

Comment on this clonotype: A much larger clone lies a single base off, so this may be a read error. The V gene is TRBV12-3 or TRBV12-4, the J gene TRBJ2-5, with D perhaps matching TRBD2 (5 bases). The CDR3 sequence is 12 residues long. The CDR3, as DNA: TGTGTCAGCAGTCGGAGGACGGAGACCCAGTACTTC. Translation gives CVSSRRTETQYF.

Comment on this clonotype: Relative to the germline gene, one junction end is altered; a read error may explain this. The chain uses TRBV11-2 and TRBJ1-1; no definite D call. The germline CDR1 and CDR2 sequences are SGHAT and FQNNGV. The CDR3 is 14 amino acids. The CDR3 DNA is TGTGCCAGCAACTTAGATTATTTAAGGGTTGAAGCTTTCTTT. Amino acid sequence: CASNLDYLRVEAFF.

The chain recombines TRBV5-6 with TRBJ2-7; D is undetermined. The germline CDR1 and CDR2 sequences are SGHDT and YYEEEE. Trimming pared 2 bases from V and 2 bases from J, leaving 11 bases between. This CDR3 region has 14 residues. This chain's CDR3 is CASSFRTHPYEQYF. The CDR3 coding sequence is TGTGCCAGCAGCTTTAGGACCCACCCCTACGAGCAGTACTTC.

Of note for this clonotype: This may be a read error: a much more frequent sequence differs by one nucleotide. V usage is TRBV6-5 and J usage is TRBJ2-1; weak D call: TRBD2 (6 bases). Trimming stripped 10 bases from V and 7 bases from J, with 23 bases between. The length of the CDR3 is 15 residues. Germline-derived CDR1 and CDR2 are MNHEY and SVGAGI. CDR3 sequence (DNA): TGTGCCAACACCCTAACCGCGCCGGGGGTGAATGAGCAGTTCTTC. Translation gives CANTLTAPGVNEQFF.

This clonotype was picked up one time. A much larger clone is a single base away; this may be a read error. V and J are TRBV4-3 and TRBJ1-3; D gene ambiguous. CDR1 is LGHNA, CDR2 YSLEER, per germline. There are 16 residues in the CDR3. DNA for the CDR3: TGCGCCAGCAGCCATCGACACGGCCTCTCTGAAAACACCATATATTTT. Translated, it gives CASSHRHGLSENTIYF.